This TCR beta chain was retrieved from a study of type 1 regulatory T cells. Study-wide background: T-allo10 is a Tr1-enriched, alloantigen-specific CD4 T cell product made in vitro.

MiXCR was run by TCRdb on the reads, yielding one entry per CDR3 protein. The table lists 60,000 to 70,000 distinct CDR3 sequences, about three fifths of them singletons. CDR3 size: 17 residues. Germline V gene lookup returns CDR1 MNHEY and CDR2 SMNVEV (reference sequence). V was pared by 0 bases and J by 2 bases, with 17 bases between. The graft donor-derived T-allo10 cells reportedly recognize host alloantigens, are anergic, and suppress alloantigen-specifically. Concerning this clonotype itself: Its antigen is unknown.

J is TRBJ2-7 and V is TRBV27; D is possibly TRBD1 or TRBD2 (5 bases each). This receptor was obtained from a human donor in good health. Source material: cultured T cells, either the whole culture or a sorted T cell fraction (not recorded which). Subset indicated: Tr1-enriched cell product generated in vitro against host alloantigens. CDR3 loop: CASSLSWAGQGTYEQYF. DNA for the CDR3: TGTGCCAGCAGTTTATCCTGGGCGGGTCAGGGAACCTACGAGCAGTACTTC.